This T cell receptor (beta chain) was sequenced in a study of T cell changes during pregnancy in multiple sclerosis. Here immunoSEQ multiplex PCR was the method, and the copy in TCRdb shows in-frame clones only, minus some. This sample yields roughly 40,000 clones, of which 84% are seen a single time; around 0.6% belongs to the top ten. CDR1 is KGHSH and CDR2 is LQKENI in the germline V gene. This CDR3 comprises 15 residues. In the case of this clone: A read error may account for a junction end that differs from germline.

The input for sequencing was CD4+ T cells from peripheral blood mononuclear cells, taken before pregnancy. The clonotype was recovered from a female donor with multiple sclerosis, enrolled in a pregnancy study. V and J are TRBV18 and TRBJ2-3, with TRBD2 identical over 13 bases. CDR3 nucleotide sequence: TGTGCTAGCTCACCAGGACTAGCGGGGGCCGATACGCAGTATTTT. Translating gives CASSPGLAGADTQYF.